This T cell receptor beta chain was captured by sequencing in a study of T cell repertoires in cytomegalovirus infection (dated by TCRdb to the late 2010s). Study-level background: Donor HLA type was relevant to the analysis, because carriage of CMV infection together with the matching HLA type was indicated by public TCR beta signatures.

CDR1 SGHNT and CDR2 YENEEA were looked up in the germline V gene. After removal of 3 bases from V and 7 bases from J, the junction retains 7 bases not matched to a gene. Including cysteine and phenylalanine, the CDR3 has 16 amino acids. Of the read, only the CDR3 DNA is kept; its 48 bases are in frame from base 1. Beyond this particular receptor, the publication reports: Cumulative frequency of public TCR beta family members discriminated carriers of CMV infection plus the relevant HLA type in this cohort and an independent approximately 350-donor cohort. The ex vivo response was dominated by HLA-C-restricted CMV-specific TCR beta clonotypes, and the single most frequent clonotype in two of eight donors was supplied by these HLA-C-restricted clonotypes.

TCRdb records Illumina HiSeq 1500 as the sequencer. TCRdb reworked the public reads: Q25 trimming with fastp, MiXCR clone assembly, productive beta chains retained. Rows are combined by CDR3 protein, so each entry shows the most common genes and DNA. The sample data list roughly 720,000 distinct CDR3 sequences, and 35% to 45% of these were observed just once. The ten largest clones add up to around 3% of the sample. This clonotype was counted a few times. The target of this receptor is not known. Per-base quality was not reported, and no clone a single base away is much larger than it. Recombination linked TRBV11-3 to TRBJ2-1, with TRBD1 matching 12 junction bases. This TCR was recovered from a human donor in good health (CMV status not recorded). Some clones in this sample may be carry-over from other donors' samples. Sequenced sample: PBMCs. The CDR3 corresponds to CASSLGTGGGYNEQFF. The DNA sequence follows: TGTGCCAGCAGCTTGGGGACAGGGGGCGGTTATAATGAGCAGTTCTTC.